Following are 24 T cell receptor beta chains from one sample sequenced in a study of technical replicates of blood from a few donors. The assay was immunoSEQ multiplex PCR, and TCRdb's table has in-frame clones only and misses some. In the table there are fewer than 90,000 clones, around 94% of which are singletons. The sample was T cells isolated from PBMCs. The receptors originated from a human donor in good health.

This chain joins TRBV18 and TRBJ1-1; 8 positions agree with TRBD1. The germline V gene encodes CDR1 KGHSH and CDR2 LQKENI. V lost 3 bases to trimming and J lost 4 bases; unmatched junction nucleotides: 7. This CDR3 contains 15 residues. The CDR3 loop reads CASSPRGLLPTEAFF. The CDR3 DNA is TGTGCCAGCTCACCCAGGGGGCTCCTTCCCACTGAAGCTTTCTTT.

This chain uses TRBV11-3 with TRBJ1-5; D gene uncertain. The CDR3 has 12 residues. Between the trimmed V and J ends, which lost 9 bases and 9 bases, there was a span of 15 bases. Germline CDR1 and CDR2: SGHNT and YENEEA. The CDR3 sequence is CARGGKALPQHF. The CDR3 region has the DNA TGTGCCAGGGGAGGGAAGGCCCTGCCCCAGCATTTT.

In its sample, this clone was seen once. This chain uses TRBV6-5 with TRBJ2-1; possible D gene TRBD1, 6 bases. V was pared by 6 bases and J by 9 bases, with 12 bases between. Per germline, CDR1 MNHEY and CDR2 SVGAGI. This CDR3 is 12 amino acids long. The DNA of the CDR3 is TGTGCCAGCAGCTCAGACAGGAGTGAGCAGTTCTTC. Its translation is CASSSDRSEQFF.

This chain connects TRBV18 to TRBJ2-7, with 7 bases aligning to TRBD2. The trim removed 3 bases at V and 4 bases at J, leaving 6 bases unmatched. CDR3 length: 14 amino acids. Germline loops: CDR1 KGHSH, CDR2 LQKENI. In nucleotides, the CDR3 is TGTGCCAGCTCACCTTCTACTAGCGTGTACGAGCAGTACTTC. Its protein product is CASSPSTSVYEQYF.

This rearrangement joins TRBV30 to TRBJ1-1; maybe TRBD1 (5 bases). This CDR3 comprises 14 residues. V lost 3 bases and J lost 1, with 12 bases in between. CDR1 and CDR2 from the germline V gene are GTSNPN and SVGIG (reference sequence). The CDR3 DNA reads as TGTGCCTGGAGGGGCGGGGGGTGGAACACTGAAGCTTTCTTT. This gives the protein CAWRGGGWNTEAFF.

The chain's CDR3 is CASSLFGGGVTQYF. CDR3 sequence (DNA): TGTGCCAGCAGCTTGTTCGGGGGAGGGGTTACGCAGTATTTT. The V gene is TRBV5-6, the J gene TRBJ2-3; TRBD2 matches 7 bases. After removal of 1 base from V and 8 bases from J, the junction contained 7 bases not matched to a gene. CDR3 length: 14 amino acids. Germline CDR1 SGHDT, CDR2 YYEEEE. Full variable domain (rest looked up from reference TRBV5-6 and TRBJ2-3): DAGVTQSPTHLIKTRGQQVTLRCSPKSGHDTVSWYQQALGQGPQFIFQYYEEEERQRGNFPDRFSGHQFPNYSSELNVNALLLGDSALYLCASSLFGGGVTQYFGPGTRLTVL.

This chain's CDR3 is CASGYRDHYGYTF. The CDR3 region has the DNA TGTGCTAGTGGTTACAGGGACCACTATGGCTACACCTTC. The chain joins TRBV12-5 to TRBJ1-2, with D maybe TRBD1 (6 bases). CDR3 size: 13 residues. Germline-derived CDR1 and CDR2 are LGHNT and FRNRAP. The germline V and J ends were trimmed by 4 bases and 3 bases, with 9 bases remaining between them.

The chain joins TRBV6-5 to TRBJ1-4, with 7 bases identical to TRBD1. V gave up 2 bases and J gave up 8 bases; unmatched junction bases: 2. Germline loops: CDR1 MNHEY, CDR2 SVGAGI. The CDR3 length is 13 residues. CDR3 in amino acids: CASSYTGEEKLFF. CDR3 in DNA: TGTGCCAGCAGTTACACAGGGGAGGAAAAACTGTTTTTT.

The chain has TRBV30 and TRBJ2-7, with D perhaps TRBD2 (6 bases). CDR3 length equals 12 residues. Trimming took 2 bases from V and 4 from J, leaving 9 bases between them. Germline V gives CDR1 GTSNPN, CDR2 SVGIG (reference sequence). In nucleotides, the CDR3 is TGTGCCTGGAGTCCGGGACTGTACGAGCAGTACTTC. Its protein is CAWSPGLYEQYF. Drawing the rest from reference TRBV30 and TRBJ2-7, the complete variable domain is SQTIHQWPATLVQPVGSPLSLECTVEGTSNPNLYWYRQAAGRGLQLLFYSVGIGQISSEVPQNLSASRPQDRQFILSSKKLLLSDSGFYLCAWSPGLYEQYFGPGTRLTVT.

This CDR3 is CASSYTATQETQYF. The CDR3 nucleotides read TGTGCCAGCAGCTATACAGCAACCCAAGAGACCCAGTACTTC. The rearrangement links TRBV7-3 to TRBJ2-5; D gene uncertain. The CDR3 extends over 14 amino acids. Trimming took off 4 bases at V and 1 base at J, with 10 bases between the two ends. Germline values: CDR1 SGHTA, CDR2 FQGTGA. Variable domain in full (rest from reference TRBV7-3 and TRBJ2-5): GAGVSQTPSNKVTEKGKYVELRCDPISGHTALYWYRQSLGQGPEFLIYFQGTGAADDSGLPNDRFFAVRPEGSVSTLKIQRTERGDSAVYLCASSYTATQETQYFGPGTRLLVL.

The chain is built from TRBV2 and TRBJ1-1, with 12 bases identical to TRBD1. The germline V gene encodes CDR1 SNHLY and CDR2 FYNNEI. The CDR3 totals 14 residues. The junction had 10 bases not matched to a gene; V was cut back by 6 bases and J by 11 bases. The CDR3 reads CASRAGTGGAEAFF. The DNA of the CDR3 is TGTGCCAGCAGGGCTGGGACAGGGGGCGCGGAGGCTTTCTTT. The variable domain in full, completed from reference TRBV2 and TRBJ1-1, reads EPEVTQTPSHQVTQMGQEVILRCVPISNHLYFYWYRQILGQKVEFLVSFYNNEISEKSEIFDDQFSVERPDGSNFTLKIRSTKLEDSAMYFCASRAGTGGAEAFFGQGTRLTVV.

This clone was recorded once. The gene calls are TRBV15 and TRBJ2-7; TRBD1 aligns across 11 bases. V gave up 3 bases and J gave up 4 bases; unmatched junction bases: 8. The V gene's germline CDR1 is LNHNV and CDR2 YYDKDF (reference sequence). CDR3 size: 16 residues. The CDR3 bases are TGTGCCACCAGCAGCCCGAGGACAGGGGGCATATACGAGCAGTACTTC. Protein: CATSSPRTGGIYEQYF.

The DNA of the CDR3 is TGTGCCAGCAATCTTCGGGGGATCTCCTACGAGCAGTACTTC. Translation: CASNLRGISYEQYF. The V gene is TRBV9, the J gene TRBJ2-7, with a possible D match to TRBD2 (6 bases). There are 14 residues in the CDR3. Germline-derived CDR1 and CDR2 are SGDLS and YYNGEE. V lost 6 bases, J lost 0 bases, and 13 bases lay in between.

V usage is TRBV5-5 and J usage is TRBJ1-5; D ambiguous. The CDR3 is 15 residues long. Between the trimmed V and J ends, which lost 1 base and 2 bases, there was a span of 10 bases. Looked up from germline, CDR1 is SGHKS and CDR2 is YYEKEE (reference sequence). In DNA form, the CDR3 reads TGTGCCAGCAGCTTGTACGGCGGGGGCAATCAGCCCCAGCATTTT. Encoded protein: CASSLYGGGNQPQHF. Combining the CDR3 with reference TRBV5-5 and TRBJ1-5 gives the whole variable domain DAGVTQSPTHLIKTRGQQVTLRCSPISGHKSVSWYQQVLGQGPQFIFQYYEKEERGRGNFPDRFSARQFPNYSSELNVNALLLGDSALYLCASSLYGGGNQPQHFGDGTRLSIL.

The V and J genes are TRBV10-3 and TRBJ2-5; 9 nucleotides line up with TRBD2. The germline V gene encodes CDR1 ENHRY and CDR2 SYGVKD. The CDR3 contains 13 residues. Trimming took 11 bases from V and 2 from J; bases not matched to a gene: 6. The CDR3 loop is CAVQRGEQETQYF. CDR3 bases: TGTGCCGTCCAGCGGGGGGAGCAAGAGACCCAGTACTTC.

This chain uses TRBV9 with TRBJ1-3; D gene unclear. The CDR3 consists of 14 residues. The ends were cut back, 0 bases at V and 0 bases at J, with 4 bases in the middle. Per the germline V gene, CDR1 is SGDLS and CDR2 is YYNGEE. CDR3 sequence (DNA): TGTGCCAGCAGCGTAGGCAGCTCTGGAAACACCATATATTTT. This gives the protein CASSVGSSGNTIYF.

The CDR3 here is CASSLTWGGRTDTQYF. The CDR3 region has the DNA TGTGCCAGCAGTCTCACCTGGGGCGGGAGGACAGATACGCAGTATTTT. The gene calls are TRBV2 and TRBJ2-3; 8 nucleotides align to TRBD2. The CDR3 loop spans 16 amino acids. Per the germline V gene, CDR1 is SNHLY and CDR2 is FYNNEI. V was pared by 5 bases and J by 3 bases, with 10 bases of the junction left unmatched.

The chain couples TRBV6-5 to TRBJ1-2; 12 nucleotides line up with TRBD1. The J segment lost 7 bases and the V segment lost 8 bases, leaving 5 bases of the junction unmatched. The germline V gene encodes CDR1 MNHEY and CDR2 SVGAGI. The CDR3 loop spans 13 amino acids. The CDR3 sequence is CASGGTGGFGYTF. The CDR3 DNA is TGTGCCAGCGGGGGGACAGGGGGCTTTGGCTACACCTTC.

This chain uses TRBV27 with TRBJ1-5, with a possible D match to TRBD1 (5 bases). Trimming removed 0 bases at V and 3 bases at J, with 12 bases between. From germline, CDR1 is MNHEY and CDR2 SMNVEV (reference sequence). This CDR3 has 16 residues. Here the CDR3 reads CASSLSAGRDNQPQHF. DNA for the CDR3: TGTGCCAGCAGTTTATCGGCAGGCAGGGACAATCAGCCCCAGCATTTT.

The chain recombines TRBV29-1 with TRBJ2-1; tentatively, D is TRBD2 (5 bases). V lost 0 bases, J lost 4 bases, and 10 bases lay in between. Germline-derived CDR1 and CDR2 are SQVTM and ANQGSEA. The CDR3 is made up of 14 amino acids. The CDR3: CSVEDGAEYNEQFF. CDR3 nucleotides: TGCAGCGTTGAAGACGGAGCGGAGTACAATGAGCAGTTCTTC.

The V call is TRBV5-1, the J call TRBJ1-1; 7 bases map to TRBD1. Germline CDR1 and CDR2: SGHRS and YFSETQ. This CDR3 spans 14 amino acids. J lost 3 bases, V lost 3 bases, and 5 bases had no gene match. The CDR3 nucleotides are TGCGCCAGCAGCTCCAGGGGGGCCGACACTGAAGCTTTCTTT. It encodes CASSSRGADTEAFF.

The genes are TRBV4-2 and TRBJ2-1; TRBD1 matches at 7 bases. J gave up 6 bases and V 0 bases, and 5 bases lay outside the gene matches. The CDR3 covers 15 residues. Germline V gene data show CDR1 as LGHNA and CDR2 as YNFKEQ. The CDR3 sequence is CASSQDRDRVNEQFF. For the CDR3, the DNA is TGTGCCAGCAGCCAAGACCGAGACAGGGTCAATGAGCAGTTCTTC.

The CDR3 protein is CASSLFHGAGNEQFF. The CDR3 coding sequence is TGTGCCAGCAGCTTATTCCATGGCGCGGGCAATGAGCAGTTCTTC. This chain joins TRBV7-8 and TRBJ2-1, with a possible D match to TRBD2 (5 bases). Germline V gene lookup returns CDR1 SGHVS and CDR2 FQNEAQ. Trimming removed 2 bases from V and 6 bases from J, with 14 bases in between. The CDR3 is made up of 15 amino acids. The full variable domain, its missing parts supplied by reference TRBV7-8 and TRBJ2-1, is GAGVSQSPRYKVAKRGQDVALRCDPISGHVSLFWYQQALGQGPEFLTYFQNEAQLDKSGLPSDRFFAERPEGSVSTLKIQRTQQEDSAVYLCASSLFHGAGNEQFFGPGTRLTVL.

The V and J genes are TRBV6-1 and TRBJ2-3; 7 bases match TRBD1. CDR1 is MNHNS, CDR2 SASEGT, per germline. The V segment lost 3 bases and the J segment 5 bases; nucleotides outside the gene matches: 2. CDR3 length: 13 residues. CDR3 DNA: TGTGCCAGCAGTGAGAGGGGGCAAGATACGCAGTATTTT. Translated, it gives CASSERGQDTQYF.